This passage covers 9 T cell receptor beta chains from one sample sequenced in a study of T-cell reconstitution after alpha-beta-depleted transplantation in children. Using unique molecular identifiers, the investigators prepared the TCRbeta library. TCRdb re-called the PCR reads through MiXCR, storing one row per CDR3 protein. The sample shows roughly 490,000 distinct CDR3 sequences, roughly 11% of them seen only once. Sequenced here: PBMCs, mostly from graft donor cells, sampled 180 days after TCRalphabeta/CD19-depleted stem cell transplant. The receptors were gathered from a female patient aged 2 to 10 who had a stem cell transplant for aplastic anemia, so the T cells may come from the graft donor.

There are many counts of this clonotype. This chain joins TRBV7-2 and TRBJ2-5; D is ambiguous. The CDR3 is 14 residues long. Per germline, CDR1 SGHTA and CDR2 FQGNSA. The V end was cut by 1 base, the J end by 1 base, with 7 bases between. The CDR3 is CASSLVGFQETQYF. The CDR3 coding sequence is TGTGCCAGCAGCTTAGTCGGGTTCCAAGAGACCCAGTACTTC.

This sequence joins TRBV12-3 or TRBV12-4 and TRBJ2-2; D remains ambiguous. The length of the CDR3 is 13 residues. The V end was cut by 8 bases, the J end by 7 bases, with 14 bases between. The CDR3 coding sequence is TGTGCCAGCGATTTTCTAACCTACGGGGAGCTGTTTTTT. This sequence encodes CASDFLTYGELFF.

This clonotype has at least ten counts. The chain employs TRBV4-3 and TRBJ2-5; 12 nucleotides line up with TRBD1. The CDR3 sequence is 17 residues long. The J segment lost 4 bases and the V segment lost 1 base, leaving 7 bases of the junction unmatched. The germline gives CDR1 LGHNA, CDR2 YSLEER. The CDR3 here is CASSQGPGQGALETQYF. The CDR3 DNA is TGCGCCAGCAGCCAAGGCCCGGGACAGGGGGCTTTAGAGACCCAGTACTTC.

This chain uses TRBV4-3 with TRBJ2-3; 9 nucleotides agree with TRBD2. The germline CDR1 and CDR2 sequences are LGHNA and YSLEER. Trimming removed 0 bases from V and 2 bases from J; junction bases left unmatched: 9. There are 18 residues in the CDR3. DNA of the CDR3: TGCGCCAGCAGCCAAGAGACCGAGCGGGAGGCCCCCACAGATACGCAGTATTTT. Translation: CASSQETEREAPTDTQYF.

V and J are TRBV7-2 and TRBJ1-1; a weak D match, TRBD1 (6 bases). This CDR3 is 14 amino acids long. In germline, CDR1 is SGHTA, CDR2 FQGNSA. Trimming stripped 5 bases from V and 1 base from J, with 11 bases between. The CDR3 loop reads CASSLRDKNTEAFF. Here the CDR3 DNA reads TGTGCCAGCAGCCTCAGGGACAAGAACACTGAAGCTTTCTTT.

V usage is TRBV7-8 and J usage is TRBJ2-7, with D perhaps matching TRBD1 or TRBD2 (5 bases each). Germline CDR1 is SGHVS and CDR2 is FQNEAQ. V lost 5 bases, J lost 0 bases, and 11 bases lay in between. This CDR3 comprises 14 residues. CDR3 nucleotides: TGTGCCAGCAGCCGGTGGGACCGCTCCTACGAGCAGTACGTC. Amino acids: CASSRWDRSYEQYV.

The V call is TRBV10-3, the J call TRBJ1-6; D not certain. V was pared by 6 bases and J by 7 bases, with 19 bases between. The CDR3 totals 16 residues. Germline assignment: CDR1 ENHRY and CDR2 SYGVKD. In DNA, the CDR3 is TGTGCCATCAGGCCTCTAGAGAGGGTGGGGAATTCACCCCTCCACTTT. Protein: CAIRPLERVGNSPLHF.

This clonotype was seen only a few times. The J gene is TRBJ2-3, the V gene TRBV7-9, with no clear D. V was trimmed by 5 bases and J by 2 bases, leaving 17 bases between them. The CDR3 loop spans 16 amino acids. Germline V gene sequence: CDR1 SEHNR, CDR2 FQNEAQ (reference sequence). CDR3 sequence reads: CASSPAPRAATDTQYF. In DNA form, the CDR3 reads TGTGCCAGCAGCCCTGCCCCACGGGCCGCCACAGATACGCAGTATTTT.

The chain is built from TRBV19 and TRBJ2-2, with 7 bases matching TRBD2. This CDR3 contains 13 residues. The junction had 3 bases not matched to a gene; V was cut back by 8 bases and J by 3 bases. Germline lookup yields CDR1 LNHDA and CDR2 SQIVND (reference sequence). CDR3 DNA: TGTGCCAGTCATCGGGGGGACACCGGGGAGCTGTTTTTT. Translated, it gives CASHRGDTGELFF.